The clone carrying this T cell receptor (beta chain) was picked up a small number of times. This entry comes from a study of blood T cell repertoires in COVID-19. Study details: The samples span acute and convalescent COVID-19 from the United States, Italy and Spain.

TCRdb's table, derived via immunoSEQ multiplex PCR, lists solely in-frame clones and lacks some. This sample carries some 180,000 clones, roughly three quarters of them seen once, and the ten largest clones take approximately 8.6%. The germline CDR1 and CDR2 sequences are MNHNS and SASEGT. This CDR3 is 17 amino acids long. V dropped 3 bases and J dropped 0; count of bases not matched to a gene: 4. The TCR comes from a woman between 50 and 59 years old with active or convalescent COVID-19. Sequences were obtained from peripheral blood. The genes are TRBV6-1 and TRBJ1-4, with 10 bases lining up with TRBD1. CDR3: CASSDPGQGATNEKLFF. CDR3 nucleotide sequence: TGTGCCAGCAGTGACCCCGGACAGGGGGCAACTAATGAAAAACTGTTTTTT.